This T cell receptor beta chain stems from a study of blood T cell repertoires in COVID-19. From germline, CDR1 is ENHRY and CDR2 SYGVKD. V lost 8 bases and J 0 bases, leaving 16 bases between the germline ends. There are 16 residues in the CDR3. The method was immunoSEQ multiplex PCR; TCRdb's version includes in-frame clones alone and lacks a portion of them. The table has about 75,000 clones, around 80% seen once. Specimen: peripheral blood. This sequence was found in a woman between 45 and 65 years old with acute or convalescent COVID-19. This rearrangement joins TRBV10-3 to TRBJ2-2; a possible D gene is TRBD2 (7 bases). Here the CDR3 reads CAIAGASHANTGELFF. CDR3 DNA: TGTGCCATCGCGGGGGCGAGCCACGCGAACACCGGGGAGCTGTTTTTT.